This is a list of T cell receptor beta chains from one sample in a study of CD4 and CD8 cells across lung adenocarcinoma regions. TCRdb passed the PCR reads through MiXCR, listing each CDR3 protein once. The sample comprises 4,000 to 6,000 distinct CDR3 sequences, just under 60% of which are singletons, and about a sixth rests with the top ten. The sequencing input was CD4+ T cells from the center of a lung tumor. The receptors derive from a male donor with lung adenocarcinoma. The CD4 and CD8 labels of this study may be unreliable. CDR3s leave out the opening cysteine and the closing phenylalanine or tryptophan. Fields, in order: V gene, CDR3 protein.

>TRBV11-2
ASSLRQGPATDTQY
>TRBV6-5
ASSYSPGLIIYEQY
>TRBV7-7
ASSLDPGTTTNEQF
>TRBV12-3/TRBV12-4
ASSPRLEAYNEQF
>TRBV7-6
ASSFGDETQY
>TRBV20-1
SATPRLAGGGETQY
>TRBV6-5
ASSHQSAGSRAENTQY
>TRBV7-2
ASSIWRTGATDTQY
>TRBV3-1
ASRWGRNTEAF
>TRBV24-1
ATSDPLGSGGRGQETQY
>TRBV4-2
AGSRGRDTDTQY
>TRBV27
ASIPGGDYAVNEQF
>TRBV6-1
ASSEGSGGRGTQY
>TRBV6-1
ASSEAWTARSSYEQY
>TRBV6-1
ASSPGLAENIQY
>TRBV10-1
ASSEQGDSPMDEQY
>TRBV9
ASSVDHLRVSTGELF
>TRBV24-1
ATSDPLWSGRGSKDTQY
>TRBV27
ASGGLGGKNTQY
>TRBV9
ASSPGGNEQF
>TRBV12-3/TRBV12-4
ASLLRGQGAAGSEKLF
>TRBV6-5
ASSYNP
>TRBV10-3
AFRDTNYNEQF
>TRBV8-2
ASTPGYIFFFFFFFFF
>TRBV6-1
ARSGGRGPETQY
>TRBV11-3
ASSEASGYNEQF
>TRBV6-5
ASSYSFTASQEPQY
>TRBV6-1
ASSGLAGRETQY
>TRBV12-3/TRBV12-4
ASNGDGNTIY
>TRBV6-1
ASSPRPLSYNEQF
>TRBV6-1
ATTPNYDTGELF
>TRBV6-1
ASSGGGSNYGYT
>TRBV27
ASSRTRTDTQY
>TRBV6-1
ASKNPPSGSLREF
>TRBV7-6
ASSPRDLSTDTQY
>TRBV10-3
AISEVGSETQY
>TRBV4-1
ASSLSGTSGSGYQETQY
>TRBV5-1
ASSFSESTDTQY
>TRBV6-1
ASSEGEGGGYEQY
>TRBV6-1
ASSEHADNSYNEQF
>TRBV6-5
ASSYTGGEAI
>TRBV7-6
ASSLEGAGGGGEQF
>TRBV6-1
ASSAVTLVAQY
>TRBV3-1
ASQSGDGYT
>TRBV6-1
ASSPTWGGGPDGYT
>TRBV4-3
ASSKGQGMDTQY
>TRBV7-8
ASSPGGTGLAKNIQY
>TRBV6-1
ASSEVGTGGNEQF
>TRBV11-3
ASSLETSASGSDEQY
>TRBV27
AGSGGCYQETQY
>TRBV6-5
ASSYPGHNEPQH
>TRBV6-5
GSSSGERGKDMQY
>TRBV10-1
ASSEAQGAYNEQF
>TRBV7-6
ASSLSGAIYEQY
>TRBV6-1
ASSEGRLAGDQETQY
>TRBV24-1
ATSDPLGSRGGGTDTQY
>TRBV6-1
AGSGGWAADTQY
>TRBV20-1
SATDSSYNEQF
>TRBV25-1
ASSAAGGWAKDMQY